This T cell receptor (beta chain) was found in a study of T cell responses to AZD1222 COVID-19 vaccine. Study results and limitations: Spike-specific TCR breadth and depth grew following two AZD1222 doses.

TCRdb keeps only in-frame clones here, not all; method: immunoSEQ multiplex PCR. The sample carries 150,000 to 200,000 clones, just over 90% recorded once. With regard to this clone: Its target is not known.

V gave up 6 bases and J gave up 0 bases, with 18 bases separating them. The CDR3 covers 17 residues. Per germline, CDR1 SGHTA and CDR2 FQGNSA. The genes are TRBV7-2 and TRBJ2-1; maybe TRBD2 (7 bases). This TCR was recovered from an adult who received the AZD1222 COVID-19 vaccine. This sample comprised peripheral blood, obtained 28 days after the second AZD1222 dose. CDR3 sequence reads: CASRQSGGASSYNEQFF. CDR3 DNA sequence: TGTGCCAGCAGACAATCGGGGGGCGCGAGCTCCTACAATGAGCAGTTCTTC. Combining the CDR3 with reference TRBV7-2 and TRBJ2-1 gives the whole variable domain GAGVSQSPSNKVTEKGKDVELRCDPISGHTALYWYRQSLGQGLEFLIYFQGNSAPDKSGLPSDRFSAERTGGSVSTLTIQRTQQEDSAVYLCASRQSGGASSYNEQFFGPGTRLTVL.